The rows below give T cell receptor beta chains drawn from one sample of a study of T cells of healthy individuals. TCRdb recomputed calls from the 5' RACE reads with MiXCR, one row per CDR3 protein. The sample has 63,000 or so distinct CDR3 sequences; around 15% are singletons. The receptors were gathered from a human donor in good health. CDR3s include the opening cysteine and the closing phenylalanine or tryptophan.

CASSVRRGGDSPLHF	TRBJ1-6	TRBV4-3
CASSLGSESDTQYF	TRBJ2-3	TRBV5-1
CASSLGTASNQPQHF	TRBJ1-5	TRBV7-9
CASSLRGTTGYEQYF	TRBJ2-7	TRBV5-1
CASSSRIQIEETQYF	TRBJ2-5	TRBV25-1
CSASPGSSYEQYF	TRBJ2-7	TRBV20-1
CTSSARDSSYEQYF	TRBJ2-7	TRBV28
CASSLNSRQGETQYF	TRBJ2-5	TRBV11-2
CASSQIGGNIQYF	TRBJ2-4	TRBV3-1
CASSQGQTVETQYF	TRBJ2-5	TRBV3-1
CASSLGANYNEQFF	TRBJ2-1	TRBV28
CASSPLARYEQYF	TRBJ2-7	TRBV7-9
CASSFGLSDTQYF	TRBJ2-3	TRBV5-5
CASSVWGAQDTQYF	TRBJ2-3	TRBV27
CASNAGTSAVDTQYF	TRBJ2-3	TRBV27
CASSELDRGGLGEAFF	TRBJ1-1	TRBV25-1
CASSENRGIADTQYF	TRBJ2-3	TRBV7-9
CSARPRGQGVFQPQHF	TRBJ1-5	TRBV20-1
CASSLGGKGEQYF	TRBJ2-7	TRBV7-9
CSARGPVGLAVPGELFF	TRBJ2-2	TRBV20-1
CASSSWANKETQYF	TRBJ2-5	TRBV6-5
CASSDPTSGNEETQYF	TRBJ2-5	TRBV5-1
CSGTRGRNTEAFF	TRBJ1-1	TRBV29-1
CSVVSVSLGEQYF	TRBJ2-7	TRBV29-1
CASSPGGSGGPNTGELFF	TRBJ2-2	TRBV7-6
CASSFGSGGSYNEQFF	TRBJ2-1	TRBV27